Listed here are 9 T cell receptor beta chains from one sample, sequenced in a study of post-analysis software for immune sequencing data. Prepared libraries of TCR beta cDNA carried unique molecular identifiers. MiXCR was run by TCRdb on the PCR reads, yielding one entry per CDR3 protein. The sample lists more than 500,000 distinct CDR3 sequences, about a third occurring once. The study's findings and limits: Higher frequency in patients than in controls was seen for about five TRBV segments, with TRBV5-6, TRBV5-1 and TRBV20-1 among them.

Their target antigens are unknown. The sequencing sample was made of blood. Every receptor here comes from a girl aged 2-17 years with multiple sclerosis.

The DNA for the CDR3 is TGTGCCAGCATGGGGTCCGGGACAGGGCACAATCAGCCCCAGCATTTT. It specifies CASMGSGTGHNQPQHF. The chain links TRBV21-1 to TRBJ1-5; the table's D call, TRBD1, has no DNA check behind it. TRBV21-1 is described as a pseudogene. This CDR3 is 16 amino acids long.

This chain joins TRBV20-1 and TRBJ1-2, with D possibly being TRBD1 (6 bases). The CDR3 covers 14 residues. Looked up from germline, CDR1 is DFQATT and CDR2 is SNEGSKA (reference sequence). Trimming pared 0 bases from V and 0 bases from J, leaving 8 bases between. The CDR3 bases are TGCAGTGCTAGAGAGGACAGCGCTAACTATGGCTACACCTTC. As protein: CSAREDSANYGYTF.

This clonotype was counted only a few times. The chain has TRBV9 and TRBJ1-2; tentatively, D is TRBD1 (5 bases). Deletions cut 2 bases from V and 5 bases from J, with 10 bases between. This CDR3 comprises 13 residues. Germline CDR1 is SGDLS and CDR2 is YYNGEE. The CDR3 reads CASSVAGRYGYTF. CDR3 DNA sequence: TGTGCCAGCAGCGTGGCAGGGAGGTATGGCTACACCTTC.

The gene calls are TRBV11-2 and TRBJ2-7, with 11 positions matching TRBD2. The DNA end lines up better with TRBJ2-5; the J call may be wrong. The CDR3 extends over 17 amino acids. CDR1 SGHAT and CDR2 FQNNGV come from the germline V gene. CDR3 amino acids: CASSLVGVAGGHETQYF. CDR3 sequence (DNA): TGTGCCAGCAGCTTAGTAGGTGTAGCGGGGGGGCATGAGACCCAGTACTTC.

This clonotype was counted only a few times. CDR3 sequence reads: CASSQAGGAYGYTF. CDR3 bases: TGTGCCAGCAGCCAAGCTGGGGGGGCGTATGGCTACACCTTC. The rearrangement uses TRBV14 and TRBJ1-2; possible D gene TRBD1, 6 bases. Looked up from germline, CDR1 is SGHDN and CDR2 is FVKESK. The CDR3 consists of 14 residues. V gave up 1 base and J gave up 5 bases, with 11 bases separating them.

The V and J genes are TRBV18 and TRBJ1-4, with unresolved D. Germline values: CDR1 KGHSH, CDR2 LQKENI. This CDR3 spans 15 amino acids. Between the trimmed V and J ends, which lost 2 bases and 4 bases, there was a span of 11 bases. The CDR3 loop reads CASSPTSADNEKLFF. Written as DNA, the CDR3 is TGTGCCAGCTCACCAACGTCAGCCGATAATGAAAAACTGTTTTTT.

The chain's CDR3 is CATSRVAGLAYEQYF. The DNA of the CDR3 is TGTGCCACCAGCAGAGTGGCAGGACTAGCCTACGAGCAGTACTTC. The chain uses TRBV15 and TRBJ2-7; 7 positions match TRBD2. This CDR3 spans 15 amino acids. Trimming cost V 1 base and J 2 bases; bases outside gene matches: 5. Germline V gene data show CDR1 as LNHNV and CDR2 as YYDKDF (reference sequence).

The V gene is TRBV7-2, the J gene TRBJ1-1; a weak D match, TRBD1 (5 bases). The CDR3 covers 19 residues. CDR1 and CDR2 (germline): SGHTA, FQGNSA. V dropped 0 bases and J dropped 2 bases, with 22 bases sitting between them. The CDR3 DNA reads TGTGCCAGCAGCTTAGCGCCGATGGGGGGACCGGGGATCAACACTGAAGCTTTCTTT. Encoded protein: CASSLAPMGGPGINTEAFF.

This chain connects TRBV7-9 to TRBJ2-3; D not resolved. Germline V gene lookup returns CDR1 SEHNR and CDR2 FQNEAQ (reference sequence). The V gene lost 1 base and the J gene lost 4 bases, with 9 bases spanning the gap. There are 14 residues in the CDR3. For the CDR3, the DNA is TGTGCCAGCAGCTTAGTTTCGTACGCAGATACGCAGTATTTT. This codes for CASSLVSYADTQYF.